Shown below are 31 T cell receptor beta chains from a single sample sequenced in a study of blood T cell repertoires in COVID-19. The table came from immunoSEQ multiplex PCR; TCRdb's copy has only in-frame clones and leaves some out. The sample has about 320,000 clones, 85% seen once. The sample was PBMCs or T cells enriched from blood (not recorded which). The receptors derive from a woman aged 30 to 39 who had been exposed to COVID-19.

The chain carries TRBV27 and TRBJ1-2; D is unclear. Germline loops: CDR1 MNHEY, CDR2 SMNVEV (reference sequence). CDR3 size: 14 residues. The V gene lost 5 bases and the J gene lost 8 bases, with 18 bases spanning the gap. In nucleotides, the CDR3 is TGTGCCAGCAGTCCCCGGACCGCTTCGGGGGGCTACACCTTC. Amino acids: CASSPRTASGGYTF.

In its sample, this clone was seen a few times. The CDR3 DNA follows: TGCGCCAGCAGCGGGACAGGAGATGGAAATGAGCAGTTCTTC. Amino acids: CASSGTGDGNEQFF. V gene TRBV5-1 combines with J gene TRBJ2-1; TRBD1 aligns across 8 bases. This CDR3 spans 14 amino acids. Germline CDR1 SGHRS, CDR2 YFSETQ. Losses at the gene ends were 4 bases for V and 7 bases for J; bases not matched to a gene: 7. The variable domain in full, completed from reference TRBV5-1 and TRBJ2-1, reads KAGVTQTPRYLIKTRGQQVTLSCSPISGHRSVSWYQQTPGQGLQFLFEYFSETQRNKGNFPGRFSGRQFSNSRSEMNVSTLELGDSALYLCASSGTGDGNEQFFGPGTRLTVL.

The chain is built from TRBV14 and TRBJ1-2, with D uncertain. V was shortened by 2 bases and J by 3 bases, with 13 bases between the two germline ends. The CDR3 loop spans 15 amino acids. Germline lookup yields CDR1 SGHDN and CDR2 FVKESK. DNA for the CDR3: TGTGCCAGCAGCCAATACCGTTCCGGGGACTATGGCTACACCTTC. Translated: CASSQYRSGDYGYTF.

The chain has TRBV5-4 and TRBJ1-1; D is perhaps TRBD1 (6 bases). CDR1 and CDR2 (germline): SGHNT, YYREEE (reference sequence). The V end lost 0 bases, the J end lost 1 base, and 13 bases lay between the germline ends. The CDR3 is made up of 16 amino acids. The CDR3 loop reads CASSLAATGSNTEAFF. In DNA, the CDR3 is TGTGCCAGCAGCTTGGCGGCGACAGGCTCGAACACTGAAGCTTTCTTT.

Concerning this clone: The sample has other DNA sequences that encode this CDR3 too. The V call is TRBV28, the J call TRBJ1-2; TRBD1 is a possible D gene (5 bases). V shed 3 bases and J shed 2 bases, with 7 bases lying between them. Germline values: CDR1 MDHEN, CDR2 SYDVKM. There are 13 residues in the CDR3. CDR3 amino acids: CASSLGGNYGYTF. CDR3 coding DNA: TGTGCCAGCAGTTTGGGGGGAAACTATGGCTACACCTTC.

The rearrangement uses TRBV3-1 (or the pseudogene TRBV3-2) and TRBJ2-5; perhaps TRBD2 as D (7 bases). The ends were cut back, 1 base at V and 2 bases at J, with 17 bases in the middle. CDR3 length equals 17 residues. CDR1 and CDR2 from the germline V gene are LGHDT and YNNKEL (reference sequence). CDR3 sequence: CASSQGRGGSLQETQYF. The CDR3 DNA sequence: TGTGCCAGCAGCCAAGGTAGGGGGGGAAGTCTACAAGAGACCCAGTACTTC.

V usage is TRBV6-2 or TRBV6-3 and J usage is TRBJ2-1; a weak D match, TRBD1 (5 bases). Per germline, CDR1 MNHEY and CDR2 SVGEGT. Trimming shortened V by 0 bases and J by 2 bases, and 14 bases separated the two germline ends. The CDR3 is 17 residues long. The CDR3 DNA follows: TGTGCCAGCAGTTACTCGACCGGGCAGGGCGCCTACAATGAGCAGTTCTTC. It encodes CASSYSTGQGAYNEQFF.

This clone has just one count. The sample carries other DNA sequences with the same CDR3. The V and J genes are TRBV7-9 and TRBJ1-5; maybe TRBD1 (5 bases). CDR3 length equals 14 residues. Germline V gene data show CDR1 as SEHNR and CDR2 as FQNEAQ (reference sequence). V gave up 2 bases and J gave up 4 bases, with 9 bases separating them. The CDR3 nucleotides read TGTGCCAGCAGCTTAACGGGGGGGAATCAGCCCCAGCATTTT. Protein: CASSLTGGNQPQHF.

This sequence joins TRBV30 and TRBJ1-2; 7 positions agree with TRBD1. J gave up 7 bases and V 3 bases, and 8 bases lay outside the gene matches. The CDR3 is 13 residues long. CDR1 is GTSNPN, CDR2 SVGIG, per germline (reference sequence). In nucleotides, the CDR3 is TGTGCCTGGAGGGGACAGTTTGTGGGTGGCTACACCTTC. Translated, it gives CAWRGQFVGGYTF.

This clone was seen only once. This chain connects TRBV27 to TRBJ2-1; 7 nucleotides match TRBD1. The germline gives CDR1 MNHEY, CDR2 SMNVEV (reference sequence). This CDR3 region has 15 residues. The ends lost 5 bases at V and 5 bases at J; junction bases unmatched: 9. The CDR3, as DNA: TGTGCCAGCAGTCCAAGGGGGCGCCGGAACAATGAGCAGTTCTTC. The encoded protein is CASSPRGRRNNEQFF.

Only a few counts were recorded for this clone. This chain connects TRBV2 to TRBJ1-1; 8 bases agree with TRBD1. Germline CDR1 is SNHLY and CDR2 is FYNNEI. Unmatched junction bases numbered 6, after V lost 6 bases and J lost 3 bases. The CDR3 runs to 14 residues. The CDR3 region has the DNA TGTGCCAGCAGGGTCGGACAGGGCGACACTGAAGCTTTCTTT. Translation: CASRVGQGDTEAFF.

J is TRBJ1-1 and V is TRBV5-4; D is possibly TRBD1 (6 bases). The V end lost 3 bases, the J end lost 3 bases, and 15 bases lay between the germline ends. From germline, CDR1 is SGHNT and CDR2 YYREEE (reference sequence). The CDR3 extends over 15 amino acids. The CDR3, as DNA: TGTGCCAGCAGCTCACCGACAGGTTTTGACACTGAAGCTTTCTTT. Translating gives CASSSPTGFDTEAFF. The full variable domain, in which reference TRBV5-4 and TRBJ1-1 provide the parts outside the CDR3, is ETGVTQSPTHLIKTRGQQVTLRCSSQSGHNTVSWYQQALGQGPQFIFQYYREEENGRGNFPPRFSGLQFPNYSSELNVNALELDDSALYLCASSSPTGFDTEAFFGQGTRLTVV.

The DNA for the CDR3 is TGTGCCTCCCGGAGAGGGGGTGAAGATACGCAGTATTTT. Amino acid sequence: CASRRGGEDTQYF. J is TRBJ2-3 and V is TRBV6-4, with D possibly matching TRBD1 (6 bases). V dropped 11 bases and J dropped 5 bases, with 17 bases sitting between them. CDR3 size: 13 residues. The V gene's germline CDR1 is MRHNA and CDR2 SNTAGT.

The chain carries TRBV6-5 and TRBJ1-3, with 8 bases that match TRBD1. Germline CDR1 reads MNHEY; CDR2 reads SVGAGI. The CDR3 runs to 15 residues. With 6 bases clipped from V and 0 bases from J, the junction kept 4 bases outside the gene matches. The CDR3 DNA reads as TGTGCCAGCAGCTGGACAGGGCACTCTGGAAACACCATATATTTT. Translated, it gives CASSWTGHSGNTIYF.

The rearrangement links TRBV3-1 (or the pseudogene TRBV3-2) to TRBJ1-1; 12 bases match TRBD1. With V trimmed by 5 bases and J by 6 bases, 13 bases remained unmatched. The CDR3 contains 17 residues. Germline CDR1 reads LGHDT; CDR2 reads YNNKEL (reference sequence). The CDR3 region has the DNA TGTGCCAGCAGCAAGTCCCGGGACAGGGGGCGGGACGCTGAAGCTTTCTTT. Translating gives CASSKSRDRGRDAEAFF.

CDR3 residues: CASSGTSGRAPEFEQFF. CDR3 sequence (DNA): TGTGCCAGCAGCGGGACTAGCGGGAGGGCCCCCGAATTTGAGCAGTTCTTC. The chain employs TRBV6-2 or TRBV6-3 and TRBJ2-1, with 16 bases identical to TRBD2. Germline V lookup: CDR1 MNHEY, CDR2 SVGEGT. The CDR3 has 17 residues. With V trimmed by 6 bases and J by 9 bases, 11 bases remained unmatched.

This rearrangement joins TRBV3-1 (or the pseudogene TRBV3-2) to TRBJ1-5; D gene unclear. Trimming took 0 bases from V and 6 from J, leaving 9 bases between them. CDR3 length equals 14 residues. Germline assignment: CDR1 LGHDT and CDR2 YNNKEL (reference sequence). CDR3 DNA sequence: TGTGCCAGCAGCCAAGATATACGCGTTCAGCCCCAGCATTTT. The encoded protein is CASSQDIRVQPQHF.

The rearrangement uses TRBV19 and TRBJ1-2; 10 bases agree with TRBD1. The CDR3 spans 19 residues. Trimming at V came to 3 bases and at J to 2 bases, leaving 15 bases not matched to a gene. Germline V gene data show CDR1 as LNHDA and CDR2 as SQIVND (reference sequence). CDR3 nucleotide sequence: TGTGCCAGTAGTATCCCCTATGGGACAGGGGATCTTCGGAACTATGGCTACACCTTC. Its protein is CASSIPYGTGDLRNYGYTF.

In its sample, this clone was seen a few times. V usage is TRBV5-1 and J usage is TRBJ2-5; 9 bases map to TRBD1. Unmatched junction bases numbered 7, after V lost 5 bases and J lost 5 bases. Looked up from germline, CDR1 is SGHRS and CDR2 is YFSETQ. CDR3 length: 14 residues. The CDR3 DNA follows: TGCGCCAGCAGTCCCGGGACAGGGTTTGAGACCCAGTACTTC. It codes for CASSPGTGFETQYF.

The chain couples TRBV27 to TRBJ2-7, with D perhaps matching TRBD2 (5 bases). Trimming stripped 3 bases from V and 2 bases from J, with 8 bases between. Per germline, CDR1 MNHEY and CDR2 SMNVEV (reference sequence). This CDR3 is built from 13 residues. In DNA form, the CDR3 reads TGTGCCAGCAGTTTTCAGACTACCTACGAGCAGTACTTC. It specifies CASSFQTTYEQYF.

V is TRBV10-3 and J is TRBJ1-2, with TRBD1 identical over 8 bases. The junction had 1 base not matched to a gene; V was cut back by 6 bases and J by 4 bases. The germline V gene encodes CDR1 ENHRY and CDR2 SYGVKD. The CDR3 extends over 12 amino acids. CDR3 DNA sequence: TGTGCCATCAGAGGGACAGGCTATGGCTACACCTTC. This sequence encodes CAIRGTGYGYTF.

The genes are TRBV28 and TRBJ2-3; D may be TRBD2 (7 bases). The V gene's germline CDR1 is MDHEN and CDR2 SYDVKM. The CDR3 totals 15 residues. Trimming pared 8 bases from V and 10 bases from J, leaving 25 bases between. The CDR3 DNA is TGTGCCAGCGTACTCCGGGGGGCGGAAGGCATATCGCAGTATTTT. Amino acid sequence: CASVLRGAEGISQYF.

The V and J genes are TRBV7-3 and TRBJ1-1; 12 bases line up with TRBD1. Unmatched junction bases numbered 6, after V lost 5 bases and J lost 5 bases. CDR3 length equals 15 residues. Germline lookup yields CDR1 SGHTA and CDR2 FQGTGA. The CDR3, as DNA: TGTGCCAGCAGCACGGGACAGGGGGCGGGGACTGAAGCTTTCTTT. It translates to CASSTGQGAGTEAFF.

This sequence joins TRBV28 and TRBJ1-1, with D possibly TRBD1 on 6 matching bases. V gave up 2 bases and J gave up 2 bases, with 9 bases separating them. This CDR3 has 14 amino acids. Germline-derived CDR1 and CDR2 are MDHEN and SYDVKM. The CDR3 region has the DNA TGTGCCAGCAGTTTAGGACAGATAAACACTGAAGCTTTCTTT. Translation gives CASSLGQINTEAFF.

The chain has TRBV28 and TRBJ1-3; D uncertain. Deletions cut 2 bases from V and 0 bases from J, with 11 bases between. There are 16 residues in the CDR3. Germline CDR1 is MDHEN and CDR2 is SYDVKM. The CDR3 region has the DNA TGTGCCAGCAGTTTAGCCCTCAAGAGCTCTGGAAACACCATATATTTT. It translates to CASSLALKSSGNTIYF.

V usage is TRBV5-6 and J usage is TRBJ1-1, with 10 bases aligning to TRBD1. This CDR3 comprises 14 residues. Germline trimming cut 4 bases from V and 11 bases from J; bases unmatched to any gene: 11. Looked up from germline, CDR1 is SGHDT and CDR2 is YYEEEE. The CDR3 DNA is TGTGCCAGCAGCCCGGGACAGGGGCGGAAGGGGGCTTTCTTT. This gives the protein CASSPGQGRKGAFF.

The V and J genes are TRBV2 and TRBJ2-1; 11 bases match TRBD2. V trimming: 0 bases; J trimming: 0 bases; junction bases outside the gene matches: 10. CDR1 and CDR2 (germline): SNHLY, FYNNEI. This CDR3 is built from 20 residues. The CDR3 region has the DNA TGTGCCAGCAGTGAAGCTCCGGGACTAGCGGTTGCAAGCTCCTACAATGAGCAGTTCTTC. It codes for CASSEAPGLAVASSYNEQFF. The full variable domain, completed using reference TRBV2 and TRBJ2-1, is EPEVTQTPSHQVTQMGQEVILRCVPISNHLYFYWYRQILGQKVEFLVSFYNNEISEKSEIFDDQFSVERPDGSNFTLKIRSTKLEDSAMYFCASSEAPGLAVASSYNEQFFGPGTRLTVL.

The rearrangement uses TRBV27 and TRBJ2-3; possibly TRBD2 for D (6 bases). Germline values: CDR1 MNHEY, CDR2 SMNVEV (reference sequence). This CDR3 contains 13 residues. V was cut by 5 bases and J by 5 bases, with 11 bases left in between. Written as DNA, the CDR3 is TGTGCCAGCAGTACATTAGCGGTAGATACGCAGTATTTT. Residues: CASSTLAVDTQYF.

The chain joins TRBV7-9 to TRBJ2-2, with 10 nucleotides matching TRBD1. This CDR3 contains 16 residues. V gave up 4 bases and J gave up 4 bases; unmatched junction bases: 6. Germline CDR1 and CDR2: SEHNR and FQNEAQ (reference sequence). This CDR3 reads CASSSRDRGTTGELFF. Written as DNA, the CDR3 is TGTGCCAGCAGCTCGCGGGACAGGGGAACCACCGGGGAGCTGTTTTTT. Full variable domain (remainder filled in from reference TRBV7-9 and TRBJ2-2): DTGVSQNPRHKITKRGQNVTFRCDPISEHNRLYWYRQTLGQGPEFLTYFQNEAQLEKSRLLSDRFSAERPKGSFSTLEIQRTEQGDSAMYLCASSSRDRGTTGELFFGEGSRLTVL.

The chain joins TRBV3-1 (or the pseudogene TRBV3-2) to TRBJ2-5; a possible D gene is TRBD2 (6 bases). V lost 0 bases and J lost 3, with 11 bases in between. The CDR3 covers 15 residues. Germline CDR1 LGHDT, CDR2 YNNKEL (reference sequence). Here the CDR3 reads CASSQDSTRKETQYF. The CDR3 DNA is TGTGCCAGCAGCCAAGATTCGACTAGAAAAGAGACCCAGTACTTC.

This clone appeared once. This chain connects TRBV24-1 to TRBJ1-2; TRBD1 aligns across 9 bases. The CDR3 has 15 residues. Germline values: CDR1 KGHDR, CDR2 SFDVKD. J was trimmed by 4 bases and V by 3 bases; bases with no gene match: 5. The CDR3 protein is CATSDRQGESYGYTF. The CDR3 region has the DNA TGTGCCACCAGTGATCGACAGGGGGAGAGCTATGGCTACACCTTC.